This T cell receptor beta chain was identified in a study of blood T cell repertoires in COVID-19. Turning to the study itself: From the United States, Italy and Spain came samples of acute and convalescent COVID-19. T cells, B-cell-depleted T cells, or PBMCs provided the cDNA or gDNA that served as material.

V lost 4 bases to trimming and J lost 7 bases; unmatched junction nucleotides: 5. Germline V gives CDR1 SGHRS, CDR2 YFSETQ. The length of the CDR3 is 14 residues. Authors' processing steps: For nucleated cells, counts were estimated from reference gene primer amplification. Assay used: immunoSEQ multiplex PCR; TCRdb lists only in-frame clones, some missing. V and J calls plus clone size are reproduced from that table; the DNA served to infer D and trimming. In the table there are a few hundred thousand clones, roughly four fifths of which are singletons. Seattle enrolled patients during active infection and tracked them longitudinally. This clone was picked up a small number of times. The same CDR3 also results from other DNA sequences found in this sample.

The source is a person in their 70s with COVID-19, enrolled during active disease. Material: peripheral blood. The rearrangement links TRBV5-1 to TRBJ1-5; TRBD1 agrees at 10 bases. The chain's CDR3 is CASSQGQGGQPQHF. The DNA for the CDR3 is TGCGCCAGCAGCCAAGGACAGGGGGGGCAGCCCCAGCATTTT.